A selection of T cell receptor beta chains follows, all from one sample in a study of Tregs in tolerant kidney transplant recipients. Profiled with immunoSEQ multiplex PCR; TCRdb holds only in-frame clones, not every one. Altogether about 90,000 clones are present, under 95% being singletons, with the ten largest covering about 1.5%. The sample consisted of CD4+ T cells from blood (PBMCs), taken 12 months after the transplant. The receptors come from a human patient who received a combined kidney and bone marrow transplant. Some T cells may trace back to the graft donor. Each CDR3 is given with its conserved first and last residue. A D gene is named only where the DNA matches it firmly. Not every row has a clone size; where given, it reads once, few, many or a size class.

V gene,clone size,J gene,D gene,CDR3 protein,CDR3 DNA
TRBV19,.,TRBJ1-4,TRBD1,CASSMGRGPEKLFF,TGTGCCAGTAGTATGGGCAGGGGGCCTGAAAAACTGTTTTTT
TRBV19,.,TRBJ2-2,.,CASSPQQGRLTGELFF,TGTGCCAGTAGCCCCCAACAGGGAAGGCTTACCGGGGAGCTGTTTTTT
TRBV27,.,TRBJ1-2,.,CASSLSDPTGMGGYTF,TGTGCCAGCAGTTTATCGGACCCGACAGGAATGGGAGGCTACACCTTC
TRBV5-8,.,TRBJ2-5,TRBD2,CASSLGGTSGSQETQYF,TGTGCCAGCAGCTTGGGGGGGACTAGCGGGTCGCAAGAGACCCAGTACTTC
TRBV11-2,once,TRBJ2-1,TRBD2,CASRGWGGRAGEQFF,TGTGCCAGCAGGGGATGGGGCGGGAGGGCAGGTGAGCAGTTCTTC
TRBV4-1,.,TRBJ2-5,TRBD2,CASSQALAGGSKGETQYF,TGCGCCAGCAGCCAAGCACTAGCGGGGGGATCCAAAGGGGAGACCCAGTACTTC
TRBV4-1,.,TRBJ2-7,.,CASSHEGGLYEQYF,TGCGCCAGCAGCCACGAGGGGGGGCTCTACGAGCAGTACTTC
TRBV5-4,.,TRBJ2-7,.,CASSPTSSYEQYF,TGTGCCAGCAGTCCCACTAGCAGCTACGAGCAGTACTTC
TRBV4-3,.,TRBJ2-5,TRBD1,CASSQDVRGPGEQYF,TGCGCCAGCAGCCAAGATGTGAGGGGGCCGGGTGAGCAGTACTTC
TRBV18,.,TRBJ1-1,TRBD1,CASSPRQGVEAFF,TGTGCCAGCTCACCTAGGCAGGGGGTTGAAGCTTTCTTT
TRBV11-2,once,TRBJ2-7,.,CASSLTGEAGSYEQYF,TGTGCCAGCAGCTTAACGGGGGAGGCCGGATCCTACGAGCAGTACTTC
TRBV5-1,.,TRBJ1-1,TRBD1,CASSATGGRAFF,TGCGCCAGCAGCGCGACAGGGGGCCGGGCTTTCTTT
TRBV14,.,TRBJ1-6,.,CASSLSGWKSPLHF,TGTGCCAGCAGCCTTTCGGGATGGAAGTCCCCCCTCCACTTT
TRBV5-4,once,TRBJ2-2,.,CASSPPGGELFF,TGTGCCAGCAGCCCCCCGGGCGGGGAGCTGTTTTTT
TRBV15,.,TRBJ2-1,TRBD2,CATSRVYGGGAHNEQFF,TGTGCCACCAGCAGAGTATATGGCGGGGGGGCCCATAATGAGCAGTTCTTC
TRBV30,once,TRBJ2-3,TRBD2,CAWSRLGTRTDTQYF,TGTGCCTGGAGTCGACTCGGGACTAGGACAGATACGCAGTATTTT
TRBV9,.,TRBJ2-7,TRBD2,CASSVGASGRGEQYF,TGTGCCAGCAGCGTAGGGGCTAGCGGGAGGGGGGAGCAGTACTTC
TRBV19,.,TRBJ1-5,.,CASSTTVNSNQPQHF,TGTGCCAGTAGTACGACAGTAAACAGCAATCAGCCCCAGCATTTT
TRBV5-1,.,TRBJ2-3,TRBD1,CASSLVQGAETQYF,TGCGCCAGCAGCCTGGTACAGGGGGCGGAGACGCAGTATTTT
TRBV2,.,TRBJ2-7,.,CASRDYEQYF,TGTGCCAGCCGGGACTACGAGCAGTACTTC
TRBV18,few,TRBJ2-3,.,CASSTSYTDTQYF,TGTGCCAGCTCAACTTCCTACACAGATACGCAGTATTTT
TRBV5-1,.,TRBJ2-7,.,CASSLSRDKSSEQYF,TGCGCCAGCAGCTTGTCTCGGGACAAGAGCTCCGAGCAGTACTTC
TRBV7-3,.,TRBJ2-2,TRBD2,CASSLTLLAGLSGELFF,TGTGCCAGCAGCTTAACCCTACTAGCGGGATTGTCCGGGGAGCTGTTTTTT
TRBV30,.,TRBJ2-2,.,CAWSRRGRPVTGELFF,TGTGCCTGGAGTCGTCGGGGTAGGCCTGTCACCGGGGAGCTGTTTTTT
TRBV7-2,.,TRBJ1-1,TRBD1,CASSAQQGRNTEAFF,TGTGCCAGCAGCGCCCAACAGGGGCGGAACACTGAAGCTTTCTTT
TRBV2,few,TRBJ2-7,TRBD2,CASSVPGTSGAHEQYF,TGTGCCAGCAGTGTACCCGGGACTAGCGGTGCTCACGAGCAGTACTTC